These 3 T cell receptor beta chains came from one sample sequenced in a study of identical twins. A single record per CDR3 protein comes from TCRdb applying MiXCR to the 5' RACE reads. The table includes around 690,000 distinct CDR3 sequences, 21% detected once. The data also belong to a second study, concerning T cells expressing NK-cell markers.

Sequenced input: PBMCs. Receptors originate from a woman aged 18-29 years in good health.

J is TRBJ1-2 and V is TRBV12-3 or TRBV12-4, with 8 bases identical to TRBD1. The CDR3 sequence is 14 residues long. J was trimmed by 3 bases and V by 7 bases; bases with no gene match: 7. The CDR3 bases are TGTGCCAGCACTTTGACAGGGGCTGACTATGGCTACACCTTC. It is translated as CASTLTGADYGYTF.

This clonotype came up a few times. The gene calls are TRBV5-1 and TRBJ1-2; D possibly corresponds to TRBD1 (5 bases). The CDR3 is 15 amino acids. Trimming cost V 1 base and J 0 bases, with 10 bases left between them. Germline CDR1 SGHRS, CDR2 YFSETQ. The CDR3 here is CASSLTGKANYGYTF. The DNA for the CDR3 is TGCGCCAGCAGCTTGACAGGCAAAGCTAACTATGGCTACACCTTC.

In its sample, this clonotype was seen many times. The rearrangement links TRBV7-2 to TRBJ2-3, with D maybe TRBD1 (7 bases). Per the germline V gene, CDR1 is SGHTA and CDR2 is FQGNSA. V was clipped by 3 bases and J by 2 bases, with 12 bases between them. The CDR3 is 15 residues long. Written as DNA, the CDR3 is TGTGCCAGCAGCTTGCAGGGGGGATCCACAGATACGCAGTATTTT. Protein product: CASSLQGGSTDTQYF.